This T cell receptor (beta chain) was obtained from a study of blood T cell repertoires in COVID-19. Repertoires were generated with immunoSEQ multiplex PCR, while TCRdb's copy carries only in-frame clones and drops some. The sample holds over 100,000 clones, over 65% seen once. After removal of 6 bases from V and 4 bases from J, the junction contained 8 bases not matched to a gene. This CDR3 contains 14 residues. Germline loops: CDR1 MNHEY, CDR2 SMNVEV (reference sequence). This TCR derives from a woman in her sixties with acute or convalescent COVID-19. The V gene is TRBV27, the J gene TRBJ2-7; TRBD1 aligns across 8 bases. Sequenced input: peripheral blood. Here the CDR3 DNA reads TGTGCCAGCAGCTCTCAGGACAGGGTATACGAGCAGTACTTC. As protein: CASSSQDRVYEQYF.